The 25 T cell receptor beta chains below come from one sample, sequenced in a study of blood T cell repertoires in COVID-19. The method was immunoSEQ multiplex PCR; TCRdb's version includes in-frame clones alone and lacks a portion of them. The repertoire has around 63,000 clones, just over 85% of them found once; the top ten carry approximately 17%. The sample taken for sequencing was peripheral blood. These receptor sequences come from a woman older than 75 with active COVID-19.

The chain is built from TRBV11-2 and TRBJ2-1; 11 bases are a match to TRBD2. The CDR3 runs to 15 residues. Germline-derived CDR1 and CDR2 are SGHAT and FQNNGV. The V gene end was trimmed by 1 base and the J gene end by 7 bases; junction bases not matched to a gene: 3. CDR3 DNA: TGTGCCAGCAGCTTAGCTAGCGGGGGGTATAATGAGCAGTTCTTC. Translated, it gives CASSLASGGYNEQFF.

The rearrangement uses TRBV11-3 and TRBJ2-7, with D maybe TRBD2 (5 bases). The germline gives CDR1 SGHNT, CDR2 YENEEA. CDR3 length: 12 residues. Between the trimmed V and J ends, which lost 1 base and 8 bases, there was a span of 9 bases. The DNA for the CDR3 is TGTGCCAGCAGCTTAGGGGGAGAGAAGCAGTACTTC. Protein product: CASSLGGEKQYF.

The V gene is TRBV10-3, the J gene TRBJ1-2; 10 bases agree with TRBD1. Germline CDR1 and CDR2: ENHRY and SYGVKD. The CDR3 contains 15 residues. V trimming: 6 bases; J trimming: 3 bases; junction bases outside the gene matches: 7. The CDR3 protein is CAISDRDRGDYGYTF. CDR3 DNA sequence: TGTGCCATCAGCGACCGGGACAGGGGTGACTATGGCTACACCTTC.

The V and J genes are TRBV7-2 and TRBJ2-2; TRBD2 matches at 8 bases. The CDR3 is 15 amino acids. V lost 6 bases, J lost 5 bases, and 8 bases stayed unmatched. In germline, CDR1 is SGHTA, CDR2 FQGNSA. For the CDR3, the DNA is TGTGCCAGCAGTAGTCCGGGAGGGGGGACCGGGGAGCTGTTTTTT. This sequence encodes CASSSPGGGTGELFF.

The chain is built from TRBV19 and TRBJ2-7; 8 positions match TRBD1. The CDR3 has 16 residues. The germline V gene has CDR1 LNHDA and CDR2 SQIVND (reference sequence). The ends lost 4 bases at V and 2 bases at J; junction bases unmatched: 10. CDR3 sequence: CASSTSRTGSPYEQYF. Here the CDR3 DNA reads TGTGCCAGTAGTACCTCTCGGACAGGGTCCCCCTACGAGCAGTACTTC. The full variable domain, completed using reference TRBV19 and TRBJ2-7, is DGGITQSPKYLFRKEGQNVTLSCEQNLNHDAMYWYRQDPGQGLRLIYYSQIVNDFQKGDIAEGYSVSREKKESFPLTVTSAQKNPTAFYLCASSTSRTGSPYEQYFGPGTRLTVT.

This chain links TRBV7-8 with TRBJ2-1, with D maybe TRBD2 (6 bases). From germline, CDR1 is SGHVS and CDR2 FQNEAQ. The germline V and J ends were trimmed by 0 bases and 12 bases, with 12 bases remaining between them. This CDR3 has 13 residues. The CDR3 DNA reads as TGTGCCAGCAGCTTAGCGTCGGGGGTTAGGCAGTTCTTC. Translating gives CASSLASGVRQFF.

The chain uses TRBV28 and TRBJ2-7, with 11 nucleotides matching TRBD2. Trimming cost V 2 bases and J 7 bases; bases outside gene matches: 4. CDR1 and CDR2 (germline): MDHEN, SYDVKM. The CDR3 has 14 amino acids. The CDR3 DNA reads as TGTGCCAGCAGTTTACTAGCGGGGGGCTCAGAGCAGTACTTC. It encodes CASSLLAGGSEQYF.

This chain links TRBV29-1 with TRBJ2-3; 7 bases align to TRBD2. The V gene's germline CDR1 is SQVTM and CDR2 ANQGSEA. Germline trimming cut 1 base from V and 3 bases from J; bases unmatched to any gene: 1. The CDR3 length is 13 residues. CDR3 nucleotides: TGCAGCGTTGAAGCAGCGGGGACAGATACGCAGTATTTT. Residues: CSVEAAGTDTQYF.

The chain joins TRBV6-2 or TRBV6-3 to TRBJ2-4, with unresolved D. CDR3 length: 13 residues. V lost 2 bases and J lost 2, with 4 bases in between. Germline V lookup: CDR1 MNHEY, CDR2 SVGEGT. CDR3 DNA sequence: TGTGCCAGCAGTTACCACACCAAAAACATTCAGTACTTC. Residues: CASSYHTKNIQYF.

V and J are TRBV5-1 and TRBJ2-1; tentatively, D is TRBD2 (5 bases). CDR3 length: 14 residues. The V end lost 5 bases, the J end lost 2 bases, and 11 bases lay between the germline ends. Per germline, CDR1 SGHRS and CDR2 YFSETQ. The CDR3 spells CASSGSVPYNEQFF. CDR3 DNA sequence: TGCGCCAGCAGTGGTAGCGTTCCCTACAATGAGCAGTTCTTC. The full variable domain, completed using reference TRBV5-1 and TRBJ2-1, is KAGVTQTPRYLIKTRGQQVTLSCSPISGHRSVSWYQQTPGQGLQFLFEYFSETQRNKGNFPGRFSGRQFSNSRSEMNVSTLELGDSALYLCASSGSVPYNEQFFGPGTRLTVL.

The genes are TRBV27 and TRBJ1-5; unclear D gene. Trimming left V 2 bases short and J 1 base short, with 6 bases between. CDR3 length: 14 amino acids. Per germline, CDR1 MNHEY and CDR2 SMNVEV (reference sequence). The CDR3 spells CASSLSWSNQPQHF. CDR3 DNA: TGTGCCAGCAGTTTAAGCTGGAGCAATCAGCCCCAGCATTTT.

V usage is TRBV5-1 and J usage is TRBJ2-7; perhaps TRBD1 as D (5 bases). The V gene lost 0 bases and the J gene lost 6 bases, with 10 bases spanning the gap. The length of the CDR3 is 13 residues. CDR1 is SGHRS and CDR2 is YFSETQ in the germline V gene. The CDR3 sequence: CASSLERRAEQYF. The CDR3 DNA reads TGCGCCAGCAGCTTGGAGCGCAGGGCCGAGCAGTACTTC.

This clone was detected once. J is TRBJ2-1 and V is TRBV5-1; 9 bases match TRBD2. The CDR3 has 16 residues. Germline loops: CDR1 SGHRS, CDR2 YFSETQ. J was trimmed by 6 bases and V by 2 bases; bases with no gene match: 9. The CDR3 here is CASSFLAGASANEQFF. For the CDR3, the DNA is TGCGCCAGCAGCTTTTTAGCGGGGGCATCTGCCAATGAGCAGTTCTTC.

The chain joins TRBV2 to TRBJ2-5, with D possibly matching TRBD1 (5 bases). Germline V CDR1 and CDR2: SNHLY, FYNNEI. Trimming cost V 6 bases and J 4 bases, with 9 bases left between them. This CDR3 contains 12 residues. The CDR3: CASRKDTETQYF. DNA for the CDR3: TGTGCCAGCAGAAAGGACACAGAGACCCAGTACTTC.

CDR3 sequence reads: CASSKSNTGELFF. The CDR3 bases are TGTGCCAGCAGCAAGAGCAATACCGGGGAGCTGTTTTTT. The chain employs TRBV7-3 and TRBJ2-2, with unresolved D. From germline, CDR1 is SGHTA and CDR2 FQGTGA. The CDR3 covers 13 residues. The V and J ends lost 5 bases and 5 bases respectively, with 9 bases between them.

The chain recombines TRBV6-5 with TRBJ1-4; no clear D. Trimming removed 6 bases at V and 2 bases at J, with 10 bases between. The CDR3 spans 14 residues. Germline CDR1 MNHEY, CDR2 SVGAGI. As DNA, the CDR3 is TGTGCCAGCAGCCTCAGGTCCACTAATGAAAAACTGTTTTTT. Translated: CASSLRSTNEKLFF.

The rearrangement links TRBV19 to TRBJ2-1; possibly TRBD2 for D (6 bases). Trimming stripped 6 bases from V and 4 bases from J, with 19 bases between. CDR3 length: 16 residues. Germline CDR1 is LNHDA and CDR2 is SQIVND (reference sequence). As DNA, the CDR3 is TGTGCCAGTAGCGTCTGGAGGGCAGGAGGGTACAATGAGCAGTTCTTC. Translation gives CASSVWRAGGYNEQFF.

This rearrangement joins TRBV20-1 to TRBJ1-5; 10 bases fit TRBD1. CDR1 is DFQATT and CDR2 is SNEGSKA in the germline V gene (reference sequence). The CDR3 is 14 residues long. After removal of 3 bases from V and 12 bases from J, the junction contained 11 bases not matched to a gene. The CDR3 sequence is CSASEGQGRRVQHF. Here the CDR3 DNA reads TGCAGTGCTAGTGAGGGACAGGGGCGGAGGGTCCAGCATTTT.

This CDR3 reads CASSPITGENVGYTF. As DNA, the CDR3 is TGTGCCAGCTCACCAATTACAGGGGAAAACGTAGGCTACACCTTC. The chain carries TRBV18 and TRBJ1-2; 7 bases map to TRBD1. Trimming took 2 bases from V and 8 from J; bases not matched to a gene: 11. This CDR3 spans 15 amino acids. Germline lookup yields CDR1 KGHSH and CDR2 LQKENI.

The chain employs TRBV20-1 and TRBJ1-5; D might be TRBD1 (6 bases). Trimming took off 5 bases at V and 9 bases at J, with 11 bases between the two ends. The CDR3 covers 11 residues. Germline V gives CDR1 DFQATT, CDR2 SNEGSKA (reference sequence). The CDR3 nucleotides read TGCAGTGCTTCAGGGGTTCGGCCCCAGCATTTT. Residues: CSASGVRPQHF.

The V gene is TRBV7-2, the J gene TRBJ2-5; a weak D match, TRBD1 (7 bases). Between the trimmed V and J ends, which lost 0 bases and 4 bases, there was a span of 15 bases. Per germline, CDR1 SGHTA and CDR2 FQGNSA. The length of the CDR3 is 16 residues. Here the CDR3 reads CASSLAGSGGIETQYF. DNA for the CDR3: TGTGCCAGCAGCTTAGCAGGTTCAGGGGGGATAGAGACCCAGTACTTC.

The gene calls are TRBV5-1 and TRBJ1-6; 8 bases fit TRBD1. The J segment lost 8 bases and the V segment lost 4 bases, leaving 8 bases of the junction unmatched. Germline CDR1 and CDR2: SGHRS and YFSETQ. This CDR3 comprises 15 residues. This chain's CDR3 is CASSPTGGFDSPLHF. The CDR3 bases are TGCGCCAGCAGCCCCACAGGGGGATTTGATTCACCCCTCCACTTT.

This clone was detected only a few times. The chain couples TRBV5-4 to TRBJ1-1; possibly TRBD1 for D (6 bases). The CDR3 consists of 14 residues. The germline V gene has CDR1 SGHNT and CDR2 YYREEE (reference sequence). Trimming left V 4 bases short and J 0 bases short, with 10 bases between. Here the CDR3 DNA reads TGTGCCAGCAGCCTAACAGGGATGAACACTGAAGCTTTCTTT. Protein product: CASSLTGMNTEAFF.

The chain couples TRBV7-2 to TRBJ2-5; tentative D call: TRBD1 (7 bases). With 5 bases removed from V and 4 bases from J, the gap between germline ends came to 14 bases. CDR3 length: 14 amino acids. Germline values: CDR1 SGHTA, CDR2 FQGNSA. CDR3 coding DNA: TGTGCCAGCAGCCCAGGGGGGTCTGGAGAGACCCAGTACTTC. It translates to CASSPGGSGETQYF. The full variable domain, in which reference TRBV7-2 and TRBJ2-5 provide the parts outside the CDR3, is GAGVSQSPSNKVTEKGKDVELRCDPISGHTALYWYRQSLGQGLEFLIYFQGNSAPDKSGLPSDRFSAERTGGSVSTLTIQRTQQEDSAVYLCASSPGGSGETQYFGPGTRLLVL.

The V and J genes are TRBV7-2 and TRBJ2-1, with D possibly matching TRBD2 (5 bases). Germline-derived CDR1 and CDR2 are SGHTA and FQGNSA. The V and J ends lost 5 bases and 3 bases respectively, with 11 bases between them. The CDR3 consists of 14 residues. DNA for the CDR3: TGTGCCAGCAGCCGGGGATGGGACTACAATGAGCAGTTCTTC. It translates to CASSRGWDYNEQFF.